The entry below gives a single TCR beta chain sequence along with its context. The antigen is undetermined. The CDR3 has 12 residues. Germline V gives CDR1 MGHDK, CDR2 SYGVNS. V was clipped by 6 bases and J by 8 bases, with 12 bases between them. This entry belongs to a study of shared clonotypes between healthy human individuals. Overall study findings and caveats: There were few donors, and this limited the genetic and exposure-history diversity represented.

It was across several immunoSEQ plates that each subset's genomic DNA was evenly split. PCR replicates from unsorted PBMC used about 290 ng DNA, and this amount was approximately 30,000 T cell genomes. Original data processing: For the immunoSEQ data, sequences were junction-only without quality scores, so filtering differed. Profiling relied on immunoSEQ multiplex PCR, and the TCRdb table lists in-frame clones only, not all of them. That table is the source of V, J and clone size, and D and trimming were worked out from the DNA. Counted here are approximately 500,000 clones, 81% occurring once; the ten biggest clones make up 10% to 15%.

Material for sequencing was PBMCs. This rearrangement joins TRBV25-1 to TRBJ2-3; TRBD2 might be the D (6 bases). The source of this sequence is a woman between 40 and 50 years old in good health. Some clones in this sample may be carry-over from other donors' samples. CDR3 sequence: CASSDPGGTQYF. In DNA form, the CDR3 reads TGTGCCAGCAGCGACCCCGGGGGTACGCAGTATTTT.